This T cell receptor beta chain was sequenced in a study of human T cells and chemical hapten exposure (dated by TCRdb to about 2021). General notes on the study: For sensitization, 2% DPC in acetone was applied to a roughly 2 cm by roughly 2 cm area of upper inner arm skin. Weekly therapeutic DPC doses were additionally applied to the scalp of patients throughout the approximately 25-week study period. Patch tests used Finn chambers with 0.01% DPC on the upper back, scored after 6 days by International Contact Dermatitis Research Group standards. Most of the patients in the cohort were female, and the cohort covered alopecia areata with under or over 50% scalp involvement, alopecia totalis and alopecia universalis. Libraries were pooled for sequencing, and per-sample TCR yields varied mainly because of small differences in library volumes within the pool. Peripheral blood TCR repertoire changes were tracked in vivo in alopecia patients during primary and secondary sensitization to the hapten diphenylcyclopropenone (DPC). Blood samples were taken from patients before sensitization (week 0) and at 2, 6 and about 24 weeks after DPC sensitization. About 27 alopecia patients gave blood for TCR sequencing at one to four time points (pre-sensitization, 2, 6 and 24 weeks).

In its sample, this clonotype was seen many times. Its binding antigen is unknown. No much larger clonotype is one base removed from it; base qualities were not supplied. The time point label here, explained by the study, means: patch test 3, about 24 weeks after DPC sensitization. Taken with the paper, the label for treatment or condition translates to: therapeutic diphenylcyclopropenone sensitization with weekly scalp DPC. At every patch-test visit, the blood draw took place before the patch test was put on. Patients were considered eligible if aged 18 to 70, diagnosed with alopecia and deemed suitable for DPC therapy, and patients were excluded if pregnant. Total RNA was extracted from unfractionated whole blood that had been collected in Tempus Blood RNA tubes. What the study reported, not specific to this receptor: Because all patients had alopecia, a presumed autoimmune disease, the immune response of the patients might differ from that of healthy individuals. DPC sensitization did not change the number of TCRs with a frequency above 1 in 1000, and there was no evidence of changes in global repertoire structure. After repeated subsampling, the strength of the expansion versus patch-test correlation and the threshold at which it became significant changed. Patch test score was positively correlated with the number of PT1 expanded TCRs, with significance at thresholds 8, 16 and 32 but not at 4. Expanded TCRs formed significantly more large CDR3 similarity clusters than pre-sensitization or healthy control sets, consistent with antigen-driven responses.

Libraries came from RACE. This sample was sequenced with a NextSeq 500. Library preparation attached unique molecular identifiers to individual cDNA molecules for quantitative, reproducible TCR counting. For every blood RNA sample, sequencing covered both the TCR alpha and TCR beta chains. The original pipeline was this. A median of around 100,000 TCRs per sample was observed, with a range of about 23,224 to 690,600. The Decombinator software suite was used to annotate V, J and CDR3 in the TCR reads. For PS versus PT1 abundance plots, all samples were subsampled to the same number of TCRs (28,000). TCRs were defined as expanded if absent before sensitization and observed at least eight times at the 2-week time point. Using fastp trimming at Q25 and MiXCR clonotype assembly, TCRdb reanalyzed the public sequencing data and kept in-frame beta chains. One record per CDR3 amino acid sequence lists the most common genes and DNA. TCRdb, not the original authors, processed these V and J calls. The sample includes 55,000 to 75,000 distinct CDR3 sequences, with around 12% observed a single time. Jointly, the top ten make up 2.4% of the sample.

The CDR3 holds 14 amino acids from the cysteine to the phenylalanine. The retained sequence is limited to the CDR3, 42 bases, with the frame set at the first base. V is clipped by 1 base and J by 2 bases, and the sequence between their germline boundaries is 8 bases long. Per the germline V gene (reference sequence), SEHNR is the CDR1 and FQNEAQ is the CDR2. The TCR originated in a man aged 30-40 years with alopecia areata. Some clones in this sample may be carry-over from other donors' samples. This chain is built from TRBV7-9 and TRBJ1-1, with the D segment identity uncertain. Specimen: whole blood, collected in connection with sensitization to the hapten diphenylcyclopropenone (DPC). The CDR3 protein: CASSLVYGNTEAFF. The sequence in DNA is TGTGCCAGCAGCTTAGTTTACGGCAACACTGAAGCTTTCTTT.